This T cell receptor (beta chain) emerged from a study of T cell changes during pregnancy in multiple sclerosis. Sequencing used immunoSEQ multiplex PCR; TCRdb keeps in-frame clones, though not all of them. The table lists some 70,000 clones, around 90% of them singletons, with roughly 5% in the top ten. CDR1 MNHEY and CDR2 SVGAGI come from the germline V gene. V shed 10 bases and J shed 0 bases, with 10 bases lying between them. The CDR3 has 12 amino acids. The sample was CD8+ T cells from peripheral blood mononuclear cells, taken before pregnancy. The rearrangement joins TRBV6-5 to TRBJ2-7, with TRBD2 as a possible D gene (6 bases). This TCR derives from a female donor with multiple sclerosis, enrolled in a pregnancy study. The CDR3 here is CATGESSYEQYF. The CDR3 DNA reads TGTGCCACGGGGGAGTCCTCCTACGAGCAGTACTTC.